Sequencing of this T cell receptor (beta chain) was carried out in a study of technical replicates of blood from several donors. Libraries were prepared by immunoSEQ multiplex PCR; TCRdb keeps only in-frame clonotypes and omits some of them. The sample yields approximately 81,000 clones, 90% to 96% seen once. The trim removed 4 bases at V and 2 bases at J, leaving 8 bases unmatched. Germline CDR1 and CDR2: GTSNPN and SVGIG (reference sequence). This CDR3 is 15 amino acids long. The receptor was isolated from a human donor in good health. The genes are TRBV30 and TRBJ2-3, with 8 bases lining up with TRBD1. Sample: T cells isolated from PBMCs. The CDR3 sequence: CAWMGQAISTDTQYF. The CDR3 DNA follows: TGTGCCTGGATGGGACAGGCGATATCCACAGATACGCAGTATTTT.